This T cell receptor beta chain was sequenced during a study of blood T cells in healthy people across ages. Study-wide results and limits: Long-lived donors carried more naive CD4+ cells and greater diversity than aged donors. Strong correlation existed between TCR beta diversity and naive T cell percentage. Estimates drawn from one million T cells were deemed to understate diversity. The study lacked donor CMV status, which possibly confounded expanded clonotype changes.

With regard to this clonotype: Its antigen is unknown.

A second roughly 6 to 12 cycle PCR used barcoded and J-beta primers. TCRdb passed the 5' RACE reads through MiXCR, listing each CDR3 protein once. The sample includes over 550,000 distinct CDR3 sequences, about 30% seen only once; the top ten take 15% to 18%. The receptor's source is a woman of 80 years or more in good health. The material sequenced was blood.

The CDR3 DNA follows: TGTGCCATCAGTGAGTCTGAGGAAGACACTGAAGCTTTCTTT. Its protein product is CAISESEEDTEAFF. This chain links TRBV10-3 with TRBJ1-1; the D is unclear. Trimming cost V 0 bases and J 3 bases, with 8 bases left between them. Per the germline V gene, CDR1 is ENHRY and CDR2 is SYGVKD. CDR3 length: 14 amino acids.